The next 6 T cell receptor beta chains were all read from a single sample in a study of a mutant IDH1 vaccine in newly diagnosed glioma. The sample's time point: baseline, week 1 (first vaccination visit). Treatment indicated: pre-vaccination baseline after standard-of-care therapy. Produced via immunoSEQ multiplex PCR; TCRdb's table is partial and in-frame only. The sample contains 50,000 to 65,000 clones, more than 80% of which appear only once. Material: PBMCs, obtained from a glioma patient treated with radiotherapy, temozolomide or both. The receptors were sampled from a man between 18 and 35 years old with glioma.

The chain has TRBV5-1 and TRBJ2-1; TRBD1 is a possible D gene (6 bases). V was clipped by 3 bases and J by 3 bases, with 19 bases between them. CDR1 and CDR2 (germline): SGHRS, YFSETQ. The CDR3 runs to 17 residues. The DNA for the CDR3 is TGCGCCAGCAGCTGGGCAGGTCAGGGGCTGAGCTACAATGAGCAGTTCTTC. Amino acid sequence: CASSWAGQGLSYNEQFF.

This chain links TRBV27 with TRBJ2-1, with 8 positions matching TRBD1. The CDR3 contains 14 residues. V shed 8 bases and J 4 bases; nucleotides not matched to a gene: 7. CDR1 is MNHEY, CDR2 SMNVEV, per germline (reference sequence). The CDR3 bases are TGTGCCAGCTCAGGACAGGGCGGGTACAATGAGCAGTTCTTC. As protein: CASSGQGGYNEQFF.

The chain joins TRBV2 to TRBJ1-5, with D perhaps matching TRBD1 (5 bases). Between the trimmed V and J ends, which lost 6 bases and 1 base, there was a span of 10 bases. Germline V gene lookup returns CDR1 SNHLY and CDR2 FYNNEI. The CDR3 covers 14 residues. DNA for the CDR3: TGTGCCAGCAGGGGGCTCACGAGCAATCAGCCCCAGCATTTT. This encodes CASRGLTSNQPQHF. The full variable domain, completed using reference TRBV2 and TRBJ1-5, is EPEVTQTPSHQVTQMGQEVILRCVPISNHLYFYWYRQILGQKVEFLVSFYNNEISEKSEIFDDQFSVERPDGSNFTLKIRSTKLEDSAMYFCASRGLTSNQPQHFGDGTRLSIL.

J is TRBJ2-7 and V is TRBV6-6, with 7 bases fitting TRBD1. J gave up 0 bases and V 6 bases, and 8 bases lay outside the gene matches. Germline-derived CDR1 and CDR2 are MNHNY and SVGAGI (reference sequence). The CDR3 extends over 15 amino acids. CDR3 sequence (DNA): TGTGCCAGCAGCCCGAGACAGGGACACTCCTACGAGCAGTACTTC. Protein product: CASSPRQGHSYEQYF.

This clone has a single count. The chain recombines TRBV6-6 with TRBJ1-4, with D hard to call. This CDR3 is 16 amino acids long. V gave up 0 bases and J gave up 1 base, with 9 bases separating them. Germline V gene lookup returns CDR1 MNHNY and CDR2 SVGAGI (reference sequence). CDR3 sequence (DNA): TGTGCCAGCAGTTACTCGACGGGCAGAACTAATGAAAAACTGTTTTTT. Translation: CASSYSTGRTNEKLFF.

The V and J genes are TRBV5-6 and TRBJ1-6; TRBD1 agrees at 11 bases. Germline V gives CDR1 SGHDT, CDR2 YYEEEE. CDR3 size: 16 residues. With 0 bases clipped from V and 8 bases from J, the junction kept 4 bases outside the gene matches. The chain's CDR3 is CASSLGWGQGDSPLHF. The CDR3 DNA reads as TGTGCCAGCAGCTTGGGATGGGGACAGGGGGATTCACCCCTCCACTTT. Together with reference TRBV5-6 and TRBJ1-6, the CDR3 gives the full variable domain: DAGVTQSPTHLIKTRGQQVTLRCSPKSGHDTVSWYQQALGQGPQFIFQYYEEEERQRGNFPDRFSGHQFPNYSSELNVNALLLGDSALYLCASSLGWGQGDSPLHFGNGTRLTVT.